Here is one T cell receptor (beta chain) with its context. Sequencing used immunoSEQ multiplex PCR; TCRdb keeps in-frame clones, though not all of them. The sample includes more than 100,000 clones, 80% to 95% of them seen just once. This CDR3 spans 14 amino acids. Germline assignment: CDR1 MDHEN and CDR2 SYDVKM. Trimming removed 7 bases at V and 1 base at J, with 11 bases between. This record belongs to a study of T cell responses to AZD1222 COVID-19 vaccine. The rearrangement joins TRBV28 to TRBJ1-3; no clear D. Sequenced here: peripheral blood, sampled on day 0 of AZD1222 vaccination. The receptor's source is an adult in good health. The CDR3 DNA reads as TGTGCCAGCACCTCTGAATGGTCTGGAAACACCATATATTTT. Translating it yields CASTSEWSGNTIYF.